Listed below are T cell receptor beta chains from one sample, sequenced in a study of PD-1 blockade in mismatch repair-deficient tumors. The data were produced by immunoSEQ multiplex PCR, yet TCRdb's version contains in-frame clones alone and is incomplete. The table has tens of thousands of clones, about 85% seen once. Material: peripheral blood, obtained around 76 weeks after starting pembrolizumab. Receptors were obtained from an adult with mismatch repair-deficient cancer. CDR3s include the opening cysteine and the closing phenylalanine or tryptophan. The D gene is left open where the match is weak. Some rows mark clone size as missing; the rest say once, few, many or name a class of expanded clone.

d_gene	v_gene	abundance	j_gene	CDR3nt	CDR3aa
.	TRBV5-1	.	TRBJ2-7	TGCGCCAGCAGCTCCCTCGGCGCGGGCTCCTACGAGCAGTACTTC	CASSSLGAGSYEQYF
TRBD2	TRBV5-6	.	TRBJ2-5	TGTGCCAGCAGCTTATGGCTAGCGGGCATCCAAGAGACCCAGTACTTC	CASSLWLAGIQETQYF
.	TRBV15	.	TRBJ2-1	TGTGCCACCAGCGGCTCTGACCGGAGGTGGGTGCAGTTCTTC	CATSGSDRRWVQFF
.	TRBV25-1	once	TRBJ1-5	TGTGCCAGCAGTGAATCGATCGGGACCGACAATCAGCCCCAGCATTTT	CASSESIGTDNQPQHF
.	TRBV10-3	.	TRBJ2-2	TGTGCCATCAGTGAGGTTGGGGTTAACACCGGGGAGCTGTTTTTT	CAISEVGVNTGELFF
.	TRBV14	.	TRBJ1-2	TGTGCCAGCAGCCAAGTGGACAGTCGGGGCTACACCTTC	CASSQVDSRGYTF
TRBD1	TRBV18	.	TRBJ2-3	TGTGCCAGCACCACAGGGGGCTCCACAGATACGCAGTATTTT	CASTTGGSTDTQYF
TRBD2	TRBV19	.	TRBJ2-5	TGTGCCAGTATGCAGCGGGAGACTAAGACCCAGTACTTC	CASMQRETKTQYF
TRBD1	TRBV5-1	.	TRBJ2-7	TGCGCCAGCAGCTTGGGGGCGACAGGGGGAACCTACGAGCAGTACTTC	CASSLGATGGTYEQYF
TRBD1	TRBV5-1	.	TRBJ2-3	TGCGCCAGCAGTTCGGGACAGGGGAATGGGGCTACGCAGTATTTT	CASSSGQGNGATQYF
TRBD1	TRBV14	.	TRBJ1-2	TGTGCCAGCAGCCAGAGCCGGACAGGGTATGGCTACACCTTC	CASSQSRTGYGYTF
.	TRBV7-3	.	TRBJ1-1	TGTGCCAGCAGCTTAAACAGAAACACTGAAGCTTTCTTT	CASSLNRNTEAFF
.	TRBV18	.	TRBJ1-3	TGTGCCAGCACTTGGGACTCTGGAAACACCATATATTTT	CASTWDSGNTIYF
.	TRBV19	.	TRBJ2-3	TGTGCCAGTAGTATCACAGGCACAGATACGCAGTATTTT	CASSITGTDTQYF
.	TRBV7-8	once	TRBJ1-2	TGTGCCAGCAGCTCCCCACTCGGAGAGGCGCGTATCTCTGGCTACACCTTC	CASSSPLGEARISGYTF
TRBD2	TRBV13	.	TRBJ2-7	TGTGCCAGCAGCGCGAGAGCGGGAGGTTGGGAGCAGTACTTC	CASSARAGGWEQYF
.	TRBV27	.	TRBJ2-7	TGTGCCAGCAGTCTAACAGGAGGGTATTTCGACGAGCAGTACTTC	CASSLTGGYFDEQYF
.	TRBV30	.	TRBJ1-3	TGTGCCTGGTCAGGGACTGGAAACACCATATATTTT	CAWSGTGNTIYF
.	TRBV11-2	.	TRBJ2-2	TGTGCCAGCAGCTTAGATCACGGAGTCCCCGGGGAGCTGTTTTTT	CASSLDHGVPGELFF
.	TRBV11-1	medium-sized	TRBJ1-5	TGTGCCAGCAGCTTGGGGGCGAATCAGCCCCAGCATTTT	CASSLGANQPQHF
TRBD1	TRBV7-9	.	TRBJ1-5	TGTGCCAGCAGCCGGACAGGGAATCAGCCCCAGCATTTT	CASSRTGNQPQHF
.	TRBV30	.	TRBJ2-7	TGTGCCTGGTCCATCTTGTACGAGCAGTACTTC	CAWSILYEQYF
TRBD2	TRBV4-2	.	TRBJ2-7	TGTGCCAGCAGCCAAGCGACTAGCGGGCACTCCTACGAGCAGTACTTC	CASSQATSGHSYEQYF
.	TRBV25-1	.	TRBJ2-2	TGTGCCAGCAGCGATATAGCGGAAACCACCGGGGAGCTGTTTTTT	CASSDIAETTGELFF
.	TRBV6-5	.	TRBJ1-2	TGTGCCAGCAGTTACTCTTACAGGGACTATGGCTACACCTTC	CASSYSYRDYGYTF
.	TRBV9	.	TRBJ2-3	TGTGCCAGCAGTGCCCGGGAGGATACGCAGTATTTT	CASSAREDTQYF
.	TRBV10-1	.	TRBJ2-3	TGCGCCAGCAGTGTTTCGGGAGGCACAGATACGCAGTATTTT	CASSVSGGTDTQYF
.	TRBV5-1	.	TRBJ1-5	TGCGCCAGCAGCTTGGATGGAGATAGCAATCAGCCCCAGCATTTT	CASSLDGDSNQPQHF
.	TRBV30	.	TRBJ2-1	TGTGCCTGGAGTGCCGATGAGCAGTTCTTC	CAWSADEQFF
TRBD1	TRBV6-1	.	TRBJ1-4	TGTGCCAGCAGTGAAGCGCAGGGGGCAGCTAATGAAAAACTGTTTTTT	CASSEAQGAANEKLFF
TRBD1	TRBV6-5	.	TRBJ1-1	TGTGCCAGCAGTCCGACAGGGTGGGCTGAAGCTTTCTTT	CASSPTGWAEAFF